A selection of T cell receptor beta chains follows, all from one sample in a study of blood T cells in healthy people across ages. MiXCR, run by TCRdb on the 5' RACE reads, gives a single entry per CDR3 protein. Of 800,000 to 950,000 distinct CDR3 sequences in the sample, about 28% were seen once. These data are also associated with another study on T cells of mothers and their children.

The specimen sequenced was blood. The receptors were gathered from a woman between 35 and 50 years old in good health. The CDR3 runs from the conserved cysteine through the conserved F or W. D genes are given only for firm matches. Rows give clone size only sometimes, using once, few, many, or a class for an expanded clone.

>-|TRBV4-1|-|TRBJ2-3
TGCGCCAGCAGCCAAGACCAGGGGCTAGCGAGGGGGAGCACAGATACGCAGTATTTT
CASSQDQGLARGSTDTQYF
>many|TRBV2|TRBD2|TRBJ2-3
TGTGCCAGCACCGATAGCGGGGGACCAGATACGCAGTATTTT
CASTDSGGPDTQYF
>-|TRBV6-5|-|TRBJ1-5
TGTGCCAGCAGAACCGGGTTGAATAGCAATCAGCCCCAGCATTTT
CASRTGLNSNQPQHF
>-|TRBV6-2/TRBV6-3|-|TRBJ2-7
TGTGCCAGCCGGCTGCCTAGCTCCTACGAGCAGTACTTC
CASRLPSSYEQYF
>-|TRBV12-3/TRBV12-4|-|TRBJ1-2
TGTGCCAGCAGGTTTAATCCCGGGGAGTATGGCTACACCTTC
CASRFNPGEYGYTF
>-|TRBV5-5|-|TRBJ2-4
TGTGCCAGCAGCAACGGAGGGTCGGGAAACATTCAGTACTTC
CASSNGGSGNIQYF
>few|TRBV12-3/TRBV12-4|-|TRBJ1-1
TGTGCCAGCAGTCCGGCAGTAAACACTGAAGCTTTCTTT
CASSPAVNTEAFF
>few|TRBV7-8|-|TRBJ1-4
TGTGCCAGCAGCTTAGGTCTAGGGGGAAGCGAGGAAAAACTGTTTTTT
CASSLGLGGSEEKLFF
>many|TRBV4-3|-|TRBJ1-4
TGCGCCAGCAGCCAAGTGGGCGCTAATGAAAAACTGTTTTTT
CASSQVGANEKLFF
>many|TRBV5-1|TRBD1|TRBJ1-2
TGCGCCAGCAGCGTGACAGGGGTTGGAGCTAACTATGGCTACACCTTC
CASSVTGVGANYGYTF
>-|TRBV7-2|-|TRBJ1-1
TGTGCCAGCAGCAGACAGCAGAACACTGAAGCTTTCTTT
CASSRQQNTEAFF
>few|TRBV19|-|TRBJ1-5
TGTGCCAGTAAAGATAGCAATCAGCCCCAGCATTTT
CASKDSNQPQHF
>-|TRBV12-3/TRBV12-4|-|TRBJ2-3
TGTGCCAGCATTTTGACAGTGAGAGGAGATACGCGGTATTTT
CASILTVRGDTRYF
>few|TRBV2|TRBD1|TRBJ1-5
TGTGCCAGCAGTCCTAGGGACAGCGGCAATCAGCCCCAGCATTTT
CASSPRDSGNQPQHF
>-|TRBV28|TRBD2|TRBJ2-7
TGTGCCAGCACCGAGCGGGACTACGAGCAGTACTTC
CASTERDYEQYF
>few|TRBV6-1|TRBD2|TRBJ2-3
TGTGCCAGCAGTGAAAGAGCGTTAAAGGCTAGCGGGGGGTACACAGATACGCAGTATTTT
CASSERALKASGGYTDTQYF
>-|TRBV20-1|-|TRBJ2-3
TGCAGTGTCCCGAAGTTACAGGGCACAGATACGCAGTATTTT
CSVPKLQGTDTQYF
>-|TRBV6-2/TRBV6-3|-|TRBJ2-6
TGTGCCAGCAACCCAGGGGCTGGGGCCAACGTCCTGACTTTC
CASNPGAGANVLTF
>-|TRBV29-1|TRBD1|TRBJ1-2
TGCAGCGTTGCCGGGACAGCTAACTATGGCTACACCTTC
CSVAGTANYGYTF
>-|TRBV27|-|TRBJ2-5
TGTGCCAGCAGTTTAGGGCAGCGGATCGGAGAGACCCAGTACTTC
CASSLGQRIGETQYF
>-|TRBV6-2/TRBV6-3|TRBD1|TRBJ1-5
TGTGCCAGCAGTTACCCAGGACAGGGAACCTCTGTTCAGCCCCAGCATTTT
CASSYPGQGTSVQPQHF
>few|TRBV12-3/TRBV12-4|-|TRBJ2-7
TGTGCCAGCAGTGTGGGCGGCTACGAGCAGTACTTC
CASSVGGYEQYF
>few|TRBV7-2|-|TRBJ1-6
TGTGCCAGCAGGTCTAGTTCACCCCTCCACTTT
CASRSSSPLHF
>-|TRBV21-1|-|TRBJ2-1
TGTGTCAGCAGCAAGCCATCGATCTCTAAATCCTCCTACAATGAGCAGTTCTTC
CVSSKPSISKSSYNEQFF
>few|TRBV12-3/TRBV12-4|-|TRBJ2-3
TGTGCCAGCAGTCCACGACTTCCACCCACAGATACGCAGTATTTT
CASSPRLPPTDTQYF
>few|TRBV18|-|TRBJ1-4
TGTGCCAGCTCACTTCGGGGAATGGTAACTAATGAAAAACTGTTTTTT
CASSLRGMVTNEKLFF
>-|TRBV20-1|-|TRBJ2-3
TGCAGTGCTAAAGAGGACGGGAGAAGCACAGATACGCAGTATTTT
CSAKEDGRSTDTQYF
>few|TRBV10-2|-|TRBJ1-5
TGCGCCAGCAGTGAGATGGGTTTAAGGCAGCCCCAGCATTTT
CASSEMGLRQPQHF
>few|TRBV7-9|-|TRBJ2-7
TGTGCCAGCACACCTCGCCGGGGGAACGAGCAGTACTTC
CASTPRRGNEQYF
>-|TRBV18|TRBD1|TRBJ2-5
TGTGCCAGCTCGGACAACAGGGGAATGACGGAGACCCAGTACTTC
CASSDNRGMTETQYF
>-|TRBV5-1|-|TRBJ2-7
TGCGCCAGCAGCGAAATAGGGACCGCCGATTATAGCGGGCAGTACTTC
CASSEIGTADYSGQYF
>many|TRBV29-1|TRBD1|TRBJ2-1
TGCAGCGCTGCCGATACCGGGACAGTGAGTTACAATGAGCAGTTCTTC
CSAADTGTVSYNEQFF
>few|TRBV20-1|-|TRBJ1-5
TGCAGTGCCGCCCCTCCTGGACCCGGAGTCTATCAGCCCCAGCATTTT
CSAAPPGPGVYQPQHF
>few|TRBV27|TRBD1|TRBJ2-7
TGTGCCAGCAGCTCAGGACAGGGAGACCAGTACGAGCAGTACTTC
CASSSGQGDQYEQYF
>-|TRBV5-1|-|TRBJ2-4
TGCGCCAGCAGCTTGGAAGCCGGGGGCATTCCAGCCAAAAACATTCAGTACTTC
CASSLEAGGIPAKNIQYF
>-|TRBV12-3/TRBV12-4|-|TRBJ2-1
TGTGCCAGCAGTTTAGATTTTGAGGCGTCCAGGCAGTTCTTC
CASSLDFEASRQFF
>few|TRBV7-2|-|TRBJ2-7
TGTGCCAGCAGCTTACCCAATGTCTCGAGCCAGGGTTTCTCCTACGAGCAGTACTTC
CASSLPNVSSQGFSYEQYF
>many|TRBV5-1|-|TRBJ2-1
TGCGCCAGCAGCTTGAGGGGAGTACCCTACAATGAGCAGTTCTTC
CASSLRGVPYNEQFF
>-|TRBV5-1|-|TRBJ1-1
TGCGCCAGCAGCTTGGCCGGGGAGGCAGCTGAAGCTTTCTTT
CASSLAGEAAEAFF
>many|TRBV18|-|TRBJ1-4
TGTGCCAGCTCATCTACCGGGGCTGCTAATGAAAAACTGTTTTTT
CASSSTGAANEKLFF
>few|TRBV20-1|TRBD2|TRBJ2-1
TGCAGTGCTGCCTTTGCGGGGGGTCTGAATGAGCAGTTCTTC
CSAAFAGGLNEQFF
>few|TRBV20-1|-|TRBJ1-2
TGCAGTGCTAGAGAGGCAGGTTCGCTCTATGGCTACACCTTC
CSAREAGSLYGYTF
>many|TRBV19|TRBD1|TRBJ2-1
TGTGCCAGTAGTATCAGGGGGAGCAATGAGCAGTTCTTC
CASSIRGSNEQFF
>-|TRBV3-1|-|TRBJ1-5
TGTGCCAGCAGCCCGGGGGGGGCTCGGGCGTGGCAGCCCCAGCATTTT
CASSPGGARAWQPQHF
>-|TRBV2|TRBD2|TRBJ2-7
TGTGCCACCGGAAGGGGACTAGCGGTGGAGGCCCAGTACTTC
CATGRGLAVEAQYF
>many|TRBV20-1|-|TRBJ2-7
TGCAGTGCTAGGTTGGGGGCTTCGTACGAGCAGTACTTC
CSARLGASYEQYF
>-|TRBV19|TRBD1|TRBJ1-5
TGTGCCAGTAGTATAGACAGGGGGCGGAATCAGCCCCAGCATTTT
CASSIDRGRNQPQHF
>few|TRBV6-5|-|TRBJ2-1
TGTGCCAGCAGGACAGCCTCCTACAATGAGCAGTTCTTC
CASRTASYNEQFF
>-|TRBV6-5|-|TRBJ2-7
TGTGCCAGCAGCCAGATCGGGACGGCCGACCGTTCCGAGCAGTACTTC
CASSQIGTADRSEQYF
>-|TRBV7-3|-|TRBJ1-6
TGTGCCAGCAGCTTAGGGCAGGGAGGACGAAGTTCACCCCTCCACTTT
CASSLGQGGRSSPLHF
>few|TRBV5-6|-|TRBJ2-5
TGTGCCAGCAGCTTGACCAGGGGTCAAGAGACCCAGTACTTC
CASSLTRGQETQYF
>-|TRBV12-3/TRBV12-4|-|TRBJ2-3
TGTGCCAGCAGTTTAATCCTATCCGATACGCAGTATTTT
CASSLILSDTQYF
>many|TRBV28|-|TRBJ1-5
TGTGCCAGCAGCTTTGGGAGTTGGGCCTATAGCAATCAGCCCCAGCATTTT
CASSFGSWAYSNQPQHF
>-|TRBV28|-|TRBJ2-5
TGTGCCAGCAGTTTTCACTCATTATCGTGGACCCAGTACTTC
CASSFHSLSWTQYF
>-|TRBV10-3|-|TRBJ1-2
TGTGCCATCAGTGAAGAGGCAGGGCCGGGCTATGGCTACACCTTC
CAISEEAGPGYGYTF
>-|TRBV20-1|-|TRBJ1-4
TGCAGTGCTAGTTTGGGATTTAATGAAAACCTGTTTTTT
CSASLGFNENLFF
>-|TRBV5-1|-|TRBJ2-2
TGCGCCAGCAGCTTTAACCAGGGAGGAAAGGCCGGGGAGCTGTTTTTT
CASSFNQGGKAGELFF
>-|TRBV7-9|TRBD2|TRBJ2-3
TGTGCCAGCAGCGCAGCGGGGGGGTTCACAGATACGCAGTATTTT
CASSAAGGFTDTQYF
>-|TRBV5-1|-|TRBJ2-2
TGCGCCAGCAGCTTGCGGTTTTCTGGGAACACCGGGGAGCTGTTTTTT
CASSLRFSGNTGELFF
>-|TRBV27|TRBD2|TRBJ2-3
TGTGCCAGCAGCACTGATAGCGGGGGGCTCACAGATACGCAGTATTTT
CASSTDSGGLTDTQYF